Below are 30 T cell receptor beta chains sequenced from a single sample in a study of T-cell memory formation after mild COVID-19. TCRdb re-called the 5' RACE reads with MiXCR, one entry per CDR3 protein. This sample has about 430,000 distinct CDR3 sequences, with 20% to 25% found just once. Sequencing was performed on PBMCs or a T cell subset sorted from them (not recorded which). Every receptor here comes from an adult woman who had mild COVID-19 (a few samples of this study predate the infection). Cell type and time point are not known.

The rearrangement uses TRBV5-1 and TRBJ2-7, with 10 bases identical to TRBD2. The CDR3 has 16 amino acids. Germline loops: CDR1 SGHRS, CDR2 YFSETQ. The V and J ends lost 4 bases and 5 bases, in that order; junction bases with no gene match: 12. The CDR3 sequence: CASSTQRGGRIHEQYF. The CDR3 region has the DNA TGCGCCAGCAGCACCCAGCGGGGGGGACGGATACACGAGCAGTACTTC.

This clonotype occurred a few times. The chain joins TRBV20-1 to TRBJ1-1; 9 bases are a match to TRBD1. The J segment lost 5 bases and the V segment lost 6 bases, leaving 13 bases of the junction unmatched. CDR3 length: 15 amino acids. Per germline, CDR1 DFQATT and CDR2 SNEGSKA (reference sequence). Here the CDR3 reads CSASTLGQGSTEAFF. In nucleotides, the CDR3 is TGCAGTGCCTCTACCCTCGGACAGGGGTCAACTGAAGCTTTCTTT.

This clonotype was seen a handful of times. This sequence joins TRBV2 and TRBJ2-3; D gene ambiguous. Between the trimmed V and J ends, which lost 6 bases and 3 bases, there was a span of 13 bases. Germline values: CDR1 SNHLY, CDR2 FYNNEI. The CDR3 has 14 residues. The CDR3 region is CASRPDGPTDTQYF. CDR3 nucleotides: TGTGCCAGCAGGCCGGACGGTCCTACAGATACGCAGTATTTT.

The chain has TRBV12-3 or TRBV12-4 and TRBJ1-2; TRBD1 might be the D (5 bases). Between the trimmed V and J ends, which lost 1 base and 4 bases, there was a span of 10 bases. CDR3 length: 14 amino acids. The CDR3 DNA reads TGTGCCAGCAGTTTAGATGGGGCGATCTATGGCTACACCTTC. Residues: CASSLDGAIYGYTF.

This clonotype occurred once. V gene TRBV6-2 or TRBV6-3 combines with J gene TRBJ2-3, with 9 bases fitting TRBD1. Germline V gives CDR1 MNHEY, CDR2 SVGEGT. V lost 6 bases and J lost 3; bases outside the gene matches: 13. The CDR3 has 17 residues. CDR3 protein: CASRVSETGGATDTQYF. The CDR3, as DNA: TGTGCCAGCAGGGTATCCGAGACAGGGGGAGCGACAGATACGCAGTATTTT.

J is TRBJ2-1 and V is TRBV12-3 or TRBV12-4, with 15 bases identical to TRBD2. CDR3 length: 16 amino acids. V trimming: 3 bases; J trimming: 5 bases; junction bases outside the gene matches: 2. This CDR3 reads CASSFGLAGGNNEQFF. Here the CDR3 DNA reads TGTGCCAGCAGTTTCGGACTAGCGGGAGGGAACAATGAGCAGTTCTTC.

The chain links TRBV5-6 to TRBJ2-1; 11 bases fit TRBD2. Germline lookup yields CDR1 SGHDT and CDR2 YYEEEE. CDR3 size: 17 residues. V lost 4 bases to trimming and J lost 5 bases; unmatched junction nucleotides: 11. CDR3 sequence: CASSPPPLAGENNEQFF. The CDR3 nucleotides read TGTGCCAGCAGCCCTCCGCCACTAGCGGGAGAGAACAATGAGCAGTTCTTC.

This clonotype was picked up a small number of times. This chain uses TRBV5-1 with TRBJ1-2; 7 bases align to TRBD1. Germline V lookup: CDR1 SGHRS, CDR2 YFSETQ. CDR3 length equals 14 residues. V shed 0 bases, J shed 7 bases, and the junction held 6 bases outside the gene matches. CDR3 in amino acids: CASSLAKRDSGYTF. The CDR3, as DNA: TGCGCCAGCAGCTTGGCCAAACGGGACAGTGGCTACACCTTC.

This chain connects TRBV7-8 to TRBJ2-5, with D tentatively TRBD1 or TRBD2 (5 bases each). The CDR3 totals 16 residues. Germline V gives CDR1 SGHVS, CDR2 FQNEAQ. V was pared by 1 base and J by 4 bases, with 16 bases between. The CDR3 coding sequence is TGTGCCAGCAGCTTAGGGCCGGGACCATCGCGAGAGACCCAGTACTTC. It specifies CASSLGPGPSRETQYF.

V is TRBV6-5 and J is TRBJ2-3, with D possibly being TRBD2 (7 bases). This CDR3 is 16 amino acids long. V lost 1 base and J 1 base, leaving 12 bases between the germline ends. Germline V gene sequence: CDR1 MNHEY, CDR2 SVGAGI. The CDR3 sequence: CASSYFRGARTDTQYF. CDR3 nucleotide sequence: TGTGCCAGCAGTTACTTTCGGGGGGCCCGCACAGATACGCAGTATTTT.

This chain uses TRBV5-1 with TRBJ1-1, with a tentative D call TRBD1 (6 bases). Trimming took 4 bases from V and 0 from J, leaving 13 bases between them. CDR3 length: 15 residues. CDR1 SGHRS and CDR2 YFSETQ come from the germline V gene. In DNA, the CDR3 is TGCGCCAGCAGCGCCTGGACAGATCTGAACACTGAAGCTTTCTTT. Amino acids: CASSAWTDLNTEAFF.

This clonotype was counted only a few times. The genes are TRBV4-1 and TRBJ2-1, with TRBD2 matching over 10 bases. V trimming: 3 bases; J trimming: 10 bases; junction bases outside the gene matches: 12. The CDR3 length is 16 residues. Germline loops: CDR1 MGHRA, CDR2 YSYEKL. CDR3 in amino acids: CASSHSGRSMGGEQFF. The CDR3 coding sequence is TGCGCCAGCAGCCATAGCGGGAGGAGCATGGGCGGCGAGCAGTTCTTC.

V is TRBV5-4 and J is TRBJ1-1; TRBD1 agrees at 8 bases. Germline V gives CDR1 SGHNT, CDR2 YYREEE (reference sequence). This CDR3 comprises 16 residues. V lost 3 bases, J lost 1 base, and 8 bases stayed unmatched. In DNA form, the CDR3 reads TGTGCCAGCAGCTCAGGGACAGGCCTGACGAACACTGAAGCTTTCTTT. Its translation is CASSSGTGLTNTEAFF.

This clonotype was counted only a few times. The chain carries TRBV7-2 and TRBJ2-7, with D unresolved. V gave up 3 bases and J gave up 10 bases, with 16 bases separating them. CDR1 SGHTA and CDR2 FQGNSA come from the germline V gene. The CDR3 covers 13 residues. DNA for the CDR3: TGTGCCAGCAGCTTTGACACGCTAGGACGACAGTACTTC. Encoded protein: CASSFDTLGRQYF. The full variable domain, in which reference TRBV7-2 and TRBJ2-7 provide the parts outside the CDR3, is GAGVSQSPSNKVTEKGKDVELRCDPISGHTALYWYRQSLGQGLEFLIYFQGNSAPDKSGLPSDRFSAERTGGSVSTLTIQRTQQEDSAVYLCASSFDTLGRQYFGPGTRLTVT.

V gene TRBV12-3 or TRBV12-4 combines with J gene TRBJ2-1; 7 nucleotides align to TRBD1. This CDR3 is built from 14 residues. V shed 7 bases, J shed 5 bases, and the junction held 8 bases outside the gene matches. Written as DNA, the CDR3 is TGTGCCAGCAACAGGGGCCTCGGTCACAATGAGCAGTTCTTC. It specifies CASNRGLGHNEQFF.

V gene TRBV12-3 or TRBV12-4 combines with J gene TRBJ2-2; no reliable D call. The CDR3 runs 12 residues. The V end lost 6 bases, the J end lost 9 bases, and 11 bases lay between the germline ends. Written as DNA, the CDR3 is TGTGCCAGCAGCCGCAAGCTCAGGGAGCTGTTTTTT. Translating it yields CASSRKLRELFF.

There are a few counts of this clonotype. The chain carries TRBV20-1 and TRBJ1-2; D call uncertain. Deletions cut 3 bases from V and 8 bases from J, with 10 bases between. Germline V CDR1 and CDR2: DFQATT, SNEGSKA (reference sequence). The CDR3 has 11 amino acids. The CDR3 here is CSASNARGYTF. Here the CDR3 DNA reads TGCAGTGCTAGTAACGCCCGCGGCTACACCTTC.

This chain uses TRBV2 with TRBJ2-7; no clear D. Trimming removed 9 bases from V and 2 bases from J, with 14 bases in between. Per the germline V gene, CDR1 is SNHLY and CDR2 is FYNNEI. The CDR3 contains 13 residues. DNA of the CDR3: TGTGCCAGTGATGGACGGACGGCCTACGAGCAGTACTTC. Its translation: CASDGRTAYEQYF.

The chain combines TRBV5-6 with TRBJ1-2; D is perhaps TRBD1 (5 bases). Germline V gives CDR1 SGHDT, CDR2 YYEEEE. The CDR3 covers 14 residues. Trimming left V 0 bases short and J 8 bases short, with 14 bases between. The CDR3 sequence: CASSLGAGTVGYTF. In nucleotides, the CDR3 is TGTGCCAGCAGCTTGGGGGCCGGGACCGTGGGCTACACCTTC.

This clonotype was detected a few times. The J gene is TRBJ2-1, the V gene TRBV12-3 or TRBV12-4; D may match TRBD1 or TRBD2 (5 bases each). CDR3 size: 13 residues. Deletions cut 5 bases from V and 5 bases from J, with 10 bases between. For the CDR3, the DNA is TGTGCCAGCAGTCCCGGGACCAACAATGAGCAGTTCTTC. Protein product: CASSPGTNNEQFF.

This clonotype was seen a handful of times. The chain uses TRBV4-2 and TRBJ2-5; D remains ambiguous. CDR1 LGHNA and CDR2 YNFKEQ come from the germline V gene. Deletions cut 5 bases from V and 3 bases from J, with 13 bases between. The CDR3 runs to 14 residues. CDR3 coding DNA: TGTGCCAGCAGCACTCGACTGGGTGAAGAGACCCAGTACTTC. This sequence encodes CASSTRLGEETQYF.

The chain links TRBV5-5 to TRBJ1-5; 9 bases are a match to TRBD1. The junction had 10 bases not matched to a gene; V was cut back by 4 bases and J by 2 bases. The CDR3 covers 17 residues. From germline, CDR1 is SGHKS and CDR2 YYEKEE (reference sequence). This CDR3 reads CASSPLDRGGGNQPQHF. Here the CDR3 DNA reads TGTGCCAGCAGCCCCTTGGACAGGGGAGGCGGCAATCAGCCCCAGCATTTT.

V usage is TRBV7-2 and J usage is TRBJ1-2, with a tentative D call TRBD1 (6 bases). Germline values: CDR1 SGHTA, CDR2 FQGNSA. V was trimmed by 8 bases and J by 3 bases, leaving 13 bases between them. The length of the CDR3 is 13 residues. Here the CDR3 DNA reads TGTGCCAGCGGATCGGGGGGGCACTATGGCTACACCTTC. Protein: CASGSGGHYGYTF.

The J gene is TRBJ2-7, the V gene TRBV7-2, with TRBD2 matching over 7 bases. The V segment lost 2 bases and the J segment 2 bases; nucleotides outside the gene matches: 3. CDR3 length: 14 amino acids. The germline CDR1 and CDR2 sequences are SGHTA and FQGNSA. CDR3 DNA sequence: TGTGCCAGCAGCTTAAGCGGGGCCCCCTACGAGCAGTACTTC. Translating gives CASSLSGAPYEQYF.

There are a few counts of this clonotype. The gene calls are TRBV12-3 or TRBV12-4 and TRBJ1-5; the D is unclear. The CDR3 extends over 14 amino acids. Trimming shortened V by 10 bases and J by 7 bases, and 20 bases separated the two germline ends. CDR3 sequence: CAISYGVVEQPQHF. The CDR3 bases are TGTGCCATCTCCTATGGGGTAGTTGAGCAGCCCCAGCATTTT.

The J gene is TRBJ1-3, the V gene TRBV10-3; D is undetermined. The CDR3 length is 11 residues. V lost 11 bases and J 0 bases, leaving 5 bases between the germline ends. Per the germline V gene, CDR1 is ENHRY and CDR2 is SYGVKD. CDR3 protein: CAAGSGNTIYF. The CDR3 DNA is TGTGCCGCCGGCTCTGGAAACACCATATATTTT.

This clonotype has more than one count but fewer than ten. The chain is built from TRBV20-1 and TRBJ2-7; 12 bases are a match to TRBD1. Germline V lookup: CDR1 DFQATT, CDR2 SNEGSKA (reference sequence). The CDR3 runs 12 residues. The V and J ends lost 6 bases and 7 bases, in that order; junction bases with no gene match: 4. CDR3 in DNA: TGCAGTGCGGGACAGGGGGCGAGGGAGCAGTACTTC. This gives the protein CSAGQGAREQYF.

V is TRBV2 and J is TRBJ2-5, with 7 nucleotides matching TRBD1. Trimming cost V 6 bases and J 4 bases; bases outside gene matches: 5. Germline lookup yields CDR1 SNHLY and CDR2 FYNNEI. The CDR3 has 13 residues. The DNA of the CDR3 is TGTGCCAGCAGATGGACAGGAAGAGAGACCCAGTACTTC. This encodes CASRWTGRETQYF.

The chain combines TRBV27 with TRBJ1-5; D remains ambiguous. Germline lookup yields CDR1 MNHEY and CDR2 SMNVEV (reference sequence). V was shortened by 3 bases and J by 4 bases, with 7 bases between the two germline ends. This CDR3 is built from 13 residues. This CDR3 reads CASSFKGNQPQHF. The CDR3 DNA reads TGTGCCAGCAGTTTCAAGGGTAATCAGCCCCAGCATTTT.

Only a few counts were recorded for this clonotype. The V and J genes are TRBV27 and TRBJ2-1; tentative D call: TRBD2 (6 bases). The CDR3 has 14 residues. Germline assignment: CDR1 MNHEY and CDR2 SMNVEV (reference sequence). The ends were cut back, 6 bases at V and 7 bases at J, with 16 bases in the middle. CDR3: CASSLAPAGNEQFF. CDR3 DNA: TGTGCCAGCAGCCTAGCCCCCGCGGGGAATGAGCAGTTCTTC.